These 24 T cell receptor beta chains were sequenced from one sample in a study of blood T cell repertoires in COVID-19. Clones were sequenced by immunoSEQ multiplex PCR, and TCRdb holds only the in-frame ones, with some missing. Seen here are 200,000 or so clones, roughly 79% observed once, and the top ten hold about 6.9%. Sequencing used peripheral blood. The receptor set was obtained from a human donor with acute or convalescent COVID-19. The donor label of this sample is uncertain.

The chain combines TRBV10-3 with TRBJ2-2; possibly TRBD1 for D (6 bases). The germline V gene encodes CDR1 ENHRY and CDR2 SYGVKD. This CDR3 spans 16 amino acids. Trimming cost V 2 bases and J 6 bases, with 16 bases left between them. CDR3 loop: CAISELGTTAAGELFF. In DNA form, the CDR3 reads TGTGCCATCAGTGAGCTCGGGACAACGGCGGCCGGGGAGCTGTTTTTT.

The chain couples TRBV3-1 (or the pseudogene TRBV3-2) to TRBJ1-5; the match to TRBD1 covers 9 bases. J lost 7 bases, V lost 2 bases, and 9 bases had no gene match. The CDR3 loop spans 16 amino acids. Germline lookup yields CDR1 LGHDT and CDR2 YNNKEL (reference sequence). The CDR3 sequence: CASSQSGTGKGQPQHF. In DNA, the CDR3 is TGTGCCAGCAGCCAAAGCGGGACAGGGAAGGGACAGCCCCAGCATTTT.

This chain connects TRBV5-4 to TRBJ1-4; 8 bases are a match to TRBD1. The CDR3 spans 14 residues. The germline CDR1 and CDR2 sequences are SGHNT and YYREEE (reference sequence). V lost 4 bases to trimming and J lost 4 bases; unmatched junction nucleotides: 3. CDR3 amino acids: CASSLDRVNEKLFF. CDR3 DNA sequence: TGTGCCAGCAGCCTGGACAGGGTTAATGAAAAACTGTTTTTT.

The chain recombines TRBV18 with TRBJ1-3; D remains ambiguous. The germline CDR1 and CDR2 sequences are KGHSH and LQKENI. The germline V and J ends were trimmed by 2 bases and 3 bases, with 8 bases remaining between them. The CDR3 runs 14 residues. CDR3 DNA sequence: TGTGCCAGCTCACCAGGACTGTTTGGAAACACCATATATTTT. Its translation is CASSPGLFGNTIYF.

As DNA, the CDR3 is TGTGCCATCAGTGAGTCGACAGGGCACCAAGAGACCCAGTACTTC. Translating gives CAISESTGHQETQYF. The rearrangement joins TRBV10-3 to TRBJ2-5, with 7 bases aligning to TRBD1. Germline loops: CDR1 ENHRY, CDR2 SYGVKD. J was trimmed by 0 bases and V by 0 bases; bases with no gene match: 1. The CDR3 runs 15 residues.

The rearrangement joins TRBV28 to TRBJ2-7; 8 bases align to TRBD2. In germline, CDR1 is MDHEN, CDR2 SYDVKM. V lost 6 bases and J lost 11; bases outside the gene matches: 15. This CDR3 is 14 amino acids long. In nucleotides, the CDR3 is TGTGCCAGCAGCCGCGCGGGGGCGGGGGGCTATAAGTACTTC. Its translation: CASSRAGAGGYKYF.

V and J are TRBV7-3 and TRBJ2-7; 12 bases map to TRBD2. The CDR3 totals 14 residues. CDR1 is SGHTA and CDR2 is FQGTGA in the germline V gene. The J segment lost 4 bases and the V segment lost 5 bases, leaving 3 bases of the junction unmatched. CDR3: CASSRTSGGYEQYF. In nucleotides, the CDR3 is TGTGCCAGCAGCCGAACTAGCGGGGGGTACGAGCAGTACTTC.

V usage is TRBV18 and J usage is TRBJ1-6; 8 nucleotides agree with TRBD1. Germline CDR1 is KGHSH and CDR2 is LQKENI. The ends lost 2 bases at V and 10 bases at J; junction bases unmatched: 7. This CDR3 comprises 15 residues. This chain's CDR3 is CASSPTTGGGSPLHF. The CDR3 DNA follows: TGTGCCAGCTCACCAACTACAGGGGGGGGCTCACCCCTCCACTTT. Full variable domain (missing parts from reference TRBV18 and TRBJ1-6): NAGVMQNPRHLVRRRGQEARLRCSPMKGHSHVYWYRQLPEEGLKFMVYLQKENIIDESGMPKERFSAEFPKEGPSILRIQQVVRGDSAAYFCASSPTTGGGSPLHFGNGTRLTVT.

The rearrangement links TRBV19 to TRBJ1-5; 11 nucleotides agree with TRBD1. Looked up from germline, CDR1 is LNHDA and CDR2 is SQIVND (reference sequence). CDR3 length: 15 residues. Germline trimming cut 7 bases from V and 5 bases from J; bases unmatched to any gene: 7. DNA of the CDR3: TGTGCCAGTACCGGGCGGACAGGGGGCGATCAGCCCCAGCATTTT. Residues: CASTGRTGGDQPQHF.

This chain joins TRBV29-1 and TRBJ2-1; 7 bases are a match to TRBD1. Germline-derived CDR1 and CDR2 are SQVTM and ANQGSEA. Trimming cost V 6 bases and J 6 bases; bases outside gene matches: 5. This CDR3 region has 12 residues. This CDR3 reads CSVGPGGNEQFF. CDR3 DNA sequence: TGCAGCGTAGGGCCAGGGGGCAATGAGCAGTTCTTC.

This rearrangement joins TRBV30 to TRBJ1-5; TRBD1 agrees at 8 bases. Germline V gene lookup returns CDR1 GTSNPN and CDR2 SVGIG (reference sequence). The CDR3 has 16 amino acids. V lost 0 bases and J lost 0; bases outside the gene matches: 4. In nucleotides, the CDR3 is TGTGCCTGGAGTGTGGGGACAGGATATAGCAATCAGCCCCAGCATTTT. This sequence encodes CAWSVGTGYSNQPQHF.

This clone was detected a few times. This chain connects TRBV27 to TRBJ2-5, with 12 bases identical to TRBD1. The J segment lost 5 bases and the V segment lost 5 bases, leaving 6 bases of the junction unmatched. There are 15 residues in the CDR3. The germline gives CDR1 MNHEY, CDR2 SMNVEV (reference sequence). This chain's CDR3 is CASSGGQGARETQYF. The CDR3 nucleotides read TGTGCCAGCAGTGGGGGACAGGGGGCGCGGGAGACCCAGTACTTC.

The rearrangement links TRBV5-1 to TRBJ2-7, with D unresolved. Germline CDR1 and CDR2: SGHRS and YFSETQ. Trimming took 0 bases from V and 0 from J, leaving 7 bases between them. The CDR3 length is 14 residues. In DNA, the CDR3 is TGCGCCAGCAGCTTGGTGGCCAGCTCCTACGAGCAGTACTTC. It is translated as CASSLVASSYEQYF.

This CDR3 reads CASRGPGGTYPYEQYF. As DNA, the CDR3 is TGTGCCAGCAGGGGGCCTGGGGGGACCTATCCCTACGAGCAGTACTTC. The chain recombines TRBV2 with TRBJ2-7; tentative D call: TRBD2 (6 bases). There are 16 residues in the CDR3. Per the germline V gene, CDR1 is SNHLY and CDR2 is FYNNEI. The germline V and J ends were trimmed by 6 bases and 2 bases, with 20 bases remaining between them.

The V call is TRBV6-6, the J call TRBJ1-2; 10 bases fit TRBD1. Germline CDR1 reads MNHNY; CDR2 reads SVGAGI (reference sequence). The CDR3 runs 16 residues. With 6 bases clipped from V and 4 bases from J, the junction kept 11 bases outside the gene matches. CDR3 nucleotides: TGTGCCAGCAGCCCGGGACAGGGGTGGGGAGGCTATGGCTACACCTTC. This translates into CASSPGQGWGGYGYTF.

This chain links TRBV19 with TRBJ1-1; the D gene is possibly TRBD1 (6 bases). CDR3 length equals 12 residues. Per the germline V gene, CDR1 is LNHDA and CDR2 is SQIVND (reference sequence). The V end was cut by 6 bases, the J end by 7 bases, with 12 bases between. The CDR3 is CASSPRTDEAFF. In nucleotides, the CDR3 is TGTGCCAGTAGCCCCCGGACAGATGAAGCTTTCTTT.

The rearrangement joins TRBV5-6 to TRBJ2-2; unclear D gene. Germline loops: CDR1 SGHDT, CDR2 YYEEEE. Trimming removed 0 bases at V and 5 bases at J, with 8 bases between. CDR3 length equals 14 residues. CDR3 DNA sequence: TGTGCCAGCAGCTTGGACAGAGTTACCGGGGAGCTGTTTTTT. Translation gives CASSLDRVTGELFF. Looking up the rest from reference TRBV5-6 and TRBJ2-2 gives the full variable domain: DAGVTQSPTHLIKTRGQQVTLRCSPKSGHDTVSWYQQALGQGPQFIFQYYEEEERQRGNFPDRFSGHQFPNYSSELNVNALLLGDSALYLCASSLDRVTGELFFGEGSRLTVL.

The chain combines TRBV11-2 with TRBJ2-1; TRBD2 matches at 16 bases. The length of the CDR3 is 15 residues. V lost 3 bases and J lost 12; bases outside the gene matches: 5. The germline V gene encodes CDR1 SGHAT and CDR2 FQNNGV. CDR3 nucleotides: TGTGCCAGCAGCTTGGGACTAGCGGGAGGGGGTTGGCAGTTCTTC. Encoded protein: CASSLGLAGGGWQFF.

This clone came up once. The V and J genes are TRBV7-2 and TRBJ2-3; 7 bases match TRBD2. The germline V gene has CDR1 SGHTA and CDR2 FQGNSA. V dropped 4 bases and J dropped 7; count of bases not matched to a gene: 11. The CDR3 loop spans 15 amino acids. CDR3 in amino acids: CASSSRPGLLHTQYF. CDR3 DNA: TGTGCCAGCAGCTCTAGGCCGGGACTACTTCATACGCAGTATTTT.

This sequence joins TRBV24-1 and TRBJ2-1; 7 positions agree with TRBD1. This CDR3 is built from 15 residues. The V segment lost 10 bases and the J segment 3 bases; nucleotides outside the gene matches: 11. CDR1 and CDR2 (germline): KGHDR, SFDVKD. CDR3 amino acids: CATAEDRARYNEQFF. Here the CDR3 DNA reads TGTGCCACTGCCGAAGACAGGGCCCGCTACAATGAGCAGTTCTTC.

This clone was seen a few times. The gene calls are TRBV9 and TRBJ2-1; D perhaps matches TRBD1 (5 bases). The CDR3 is 16 residues long. The germline gives CDR1 SGDLS, CDR2 YYNGEE. V lost 3 bases, J lost 2 bases, and 15 bases lay in between. The CDR3 DNA sequence: TGTGCCAGCAGCGCCCCAGGGCTTGGCGCCTACAATGAGCAGTTCTTC. It codes for CASSAPGLGAYNEQFF.

The chain couples TRBV3-1 (or the pseudogene TRBV3-2) to TRBJ2-7; weak D call: TRBD2 (5 bases). CDR1 and CDR2 (germline): LGHDT, YNNKEL (reference sequence). This CDR3 comprises 14 residues. V was cut by 3 bases and J by 5 bases, with 14 bases left in between. The CDR3 bases are TGTGCCAGCAGCCACCACGGGGTCTTACACGAGCAGTACTTC. Encoded protein: CASSHHGVLHEQYF.

This rearrangement joins TRBV6-6 to TRBJ2-6; 9 positions match TRBD1. Trimming cost V 5 bases and J 3 bases; bases outside gene matches: 8. The CDR3 runs 17 residues. Germline V gene sequence: CDR1 MNHNY, CDR2 SVGAGI (reference sequence). The CDR3: CASSLPTGGGGANVLTF. The CDR3 nucleotides are TGTGCCAGCAGTCTGCCGACAGGGGGTGGTGGGGCCAACGTCCTGACTTTC.

The chain is built from TRBV9 and TRBJ2-3; D ambiguous. Germline V gives CDR1 SGDLS, CDR2 YYNGEE. This CDR3 is 12 amino acids long. Trimming left V 4 bases short and J 2 bases short, with 5 bases between. The CDR3 region has the DNA TGTGCCAGCAGCCGAGTCACAGATACGCAGTATTTT. Protein product: CASSRVTDTQYF.